This section outlines one T cell receptor (beta chain) sequence together with its context. Its antigen remains unknown. The CDR3 totals 14 residues. V lost 1 base, J lost 7 bases, and 3 bases stayed unmatched. CDR1 is SGDLS, CDR2 YYNGEE, per germline. These data are taken from a study of T cells after yellow fever vaccination. Study conclusions and caveats: Compared with primary, the secondary response was weaker and peaked at day 5, not 15.

One entry per CDR3 protein results from TCRdb running MiXCR on the 5' RACE reads. The table has hundreds of thousands of distinct CDR3 sequences, roughly 12% seen once; the top ten hold about 15%. The sample here was PBMCs, taken on the day of the yellow fever booster vaccination. The chain uses TRBV9 and TRBJ2-1; TRBD2 matches 9 bases. This sequence originates from a man aged 25-45 years who received the YFV17D yellow fever vaccine. The CDR3 DNA sequence: TGTGCCAGCAGCGTATCGAGCGGGAGGAATGAGCAGTTCTTC. This sequence encodes CASSVSSGRNEQFF.